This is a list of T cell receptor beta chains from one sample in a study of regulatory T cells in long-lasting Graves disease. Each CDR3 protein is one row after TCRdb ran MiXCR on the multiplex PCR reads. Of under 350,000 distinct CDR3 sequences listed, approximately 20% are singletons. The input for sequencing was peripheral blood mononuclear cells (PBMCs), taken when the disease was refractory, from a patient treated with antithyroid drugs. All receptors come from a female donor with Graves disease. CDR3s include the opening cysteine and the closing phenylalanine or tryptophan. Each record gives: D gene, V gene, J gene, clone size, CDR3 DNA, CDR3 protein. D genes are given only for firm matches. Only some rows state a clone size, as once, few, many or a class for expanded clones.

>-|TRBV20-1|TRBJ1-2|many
TGCAGTGCTAGAGATTGGCCTAATGGCTACACCTTC
CSARDWPNGYTF
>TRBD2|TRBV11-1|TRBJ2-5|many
TGTGCCAGCAGCTTTAAGCGGGAGGGAGAGACCCAGTACTTC
CASSFKREGETQYF
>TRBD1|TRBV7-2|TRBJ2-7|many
TGTGCCAGCAGCATCCGGGACAGGGGAGGCGAGCAGTACTTC
CASSIRDRGGEQYF
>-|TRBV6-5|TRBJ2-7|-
TGTGCCAGCAGTTACGGGGGCGGGAGCCCCAACGAGCAGTACTTC
CASSYGGGSPNEQYF
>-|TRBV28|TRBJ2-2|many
TGTGCCAGCAGTTTGCTGGCAGGGCACACCGGGGAGCTGTTTTTT
CASSLLAGHTGELFF
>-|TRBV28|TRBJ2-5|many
TGTGCCAGCAGTTTAGGGTCTTCCAGAGACCAAGAGACCCAGTACTTC
CASSLGSSRDQETQYF
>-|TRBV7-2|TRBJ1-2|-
TGTGCCAGCAGCTTAAATCCAACAGGCGATAATGGCTACACCTTC
CASSLNPTGDNGYTF
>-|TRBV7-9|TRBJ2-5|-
TGTGCCAGCAGCTTAACGCAGGGTAGGGAGACCCAGTACTTC
CASSLTQGRETQYF
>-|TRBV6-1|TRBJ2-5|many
TGTGCCAGCGAGGGAGGAGGAATTCAAGAGACCCAGTACTTC
CASEGGGIQETQYF
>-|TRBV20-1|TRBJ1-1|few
TGCAGTGCTAGAGTTGTAAAGCCCCTAATGAACACTGAAGCTTTCTTT
CSARVVKPLMNTEAFF
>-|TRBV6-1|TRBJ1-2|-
TGTGCCGGGAATCCCCTCCGATCATCGGGCGGAGGCTACACCTTC
CAGNPLRSSGGGYTF
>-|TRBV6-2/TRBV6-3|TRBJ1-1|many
TGTGCCAGCAGTTACTTTGGAGGGATCAGATTCACTGAAGCTTTCTTT
CASSYFGGIRFTEAFF
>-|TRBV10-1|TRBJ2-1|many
TGCGCCAGCGGAAGGGACCTCTCGGGGGAGCAGTTCTTC
CASGRDLSGEQFF
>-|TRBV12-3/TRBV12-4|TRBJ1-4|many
TGTGCCAGCAGTACCCGGGGTGGGGCAGCGACTGGAAAACTGTTTTTT
CASSTRGGAATGKLFF
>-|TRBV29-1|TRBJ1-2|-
TGCAGCGCCCTCGAGTCAGCTAACTATGGCTACACCTTC
CSALESANYGYTF
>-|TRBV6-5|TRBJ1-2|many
TGTGCCAGCAGTTACCTAGGACAGAACTATGGCTACACCTTC
CASSYLGQNYGYTF
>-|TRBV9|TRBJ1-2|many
TGTGCCAGCAGCGTAGGCGGGTTTGTCGACTATGGCTACACCTTC
CASSVGGFVDYGYTF
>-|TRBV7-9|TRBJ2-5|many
TGTGCCAGCAGCCCCGCGGGGCCGGGAGAGACCCAGTACTTC
CASSPAGPGETQYF
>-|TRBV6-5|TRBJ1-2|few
TGTGCCAGCAGTTACTCCGGAGCTAATGGCTACACCTTC
CASSYSGANGYTF
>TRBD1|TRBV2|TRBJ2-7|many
TGTGCCAGCAGTGAAGCCAGGGGGTACGAGCAGTACTTC
CASSEARGYEQYF
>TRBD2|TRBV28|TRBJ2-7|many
TGTGCCAGCAGCTCACCACTAGCGGCTCCTTACTCCGGCGAGCAGTACTTC
CASSSPLAAPYSGEQYF
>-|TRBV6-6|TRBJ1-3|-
TGTGCCAGCAGTTACTCGAGATCTCCCCCGGGGGGGTCTGGAAACACCATATATTTT
CASSYSRSPPGGSGNTIYF
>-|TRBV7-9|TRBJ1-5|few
TGTGCCAGTTCAACAGGGTTTGGCAATCAGCCCCAGCATTTT
CASSTGFGNQPQHF
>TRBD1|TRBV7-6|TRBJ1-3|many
TGTGCCAGCAGCCCCGGGACAGGACGTATCGGGTACACCATATATTTT
CASSPGTGRIGYTIYF
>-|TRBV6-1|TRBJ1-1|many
TGTGCCAGCAAGGGTAGAATGAACACTGAAGCTTTCTTT
CASKGRMNTEAFF
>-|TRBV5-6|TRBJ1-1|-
TGTGCCAGCAGCTTATTGTCTGGGTTCCTGAACACTGAAGCTTTCTTT
CASSLLSGFLNTEAFF